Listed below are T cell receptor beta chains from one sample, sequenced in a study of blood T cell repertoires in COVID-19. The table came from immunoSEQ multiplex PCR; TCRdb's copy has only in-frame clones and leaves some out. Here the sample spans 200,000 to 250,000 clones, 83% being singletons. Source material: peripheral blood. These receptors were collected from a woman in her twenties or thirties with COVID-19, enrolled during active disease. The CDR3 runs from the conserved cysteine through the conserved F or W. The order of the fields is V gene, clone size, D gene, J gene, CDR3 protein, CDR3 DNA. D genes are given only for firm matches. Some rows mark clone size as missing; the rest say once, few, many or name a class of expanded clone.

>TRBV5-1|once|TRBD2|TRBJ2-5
CASSLAGGQETQYF
TGCGCCAGCAGCTTGGCGGGGGGCCAAGAGACCCAGTACTTC
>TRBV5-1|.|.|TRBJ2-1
CASSFGVIGDEQFF
TGCGCCAGCAGCTTCGGTGTAATAGGGGATGAGCAGTTCTTC
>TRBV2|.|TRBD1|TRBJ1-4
CASRLGQSNEKLFF
TGTGCCAGCAGACTGGGACAGTCTAATGAAAAACTGTTTTTT
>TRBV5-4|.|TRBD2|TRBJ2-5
CASSLRGRVAETQYF
TGTGCCAGCAGCTTGAGAGGGAGGGTGGCAGAGACCCAGTACTTC
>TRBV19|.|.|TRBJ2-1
CASSMAPGSYNEQFF
TGTGCCAGTAGTATGGCACCCGGGTCCTACAATGAGCAGTTCTTC
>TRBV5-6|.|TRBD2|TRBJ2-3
CASSLRGAGVGTDTQYF
TGTGCCAGCAGCTTGCGTGGAGCGGGAGTCGGAACAGATACGCAGTATTTT
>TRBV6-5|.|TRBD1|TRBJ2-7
CASKMGQGFYEQYF
TGTGCCAGCAAAATGGGACAGGGGTTCTACGAGCAGTACTTC
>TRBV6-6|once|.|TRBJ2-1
CASSYSRANEQFF
TGTGCCAGCAGTTACTCGAGGGCAAATGAGCAGTTCTTC
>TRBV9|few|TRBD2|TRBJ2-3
CASSVEGGLAVTDTQYF
TGTGCCAGCAGCGTAGAGGGGGGACTAGCGGTGACAGATACGCAGTATTTT
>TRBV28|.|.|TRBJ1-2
CASRTGGGATSGYTF
TGTGCCAGCAGGACGGGGGGGGGCGCGACGAGCGGCTACACCTTC
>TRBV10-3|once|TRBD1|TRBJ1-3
CAISESTGTYTIYF
TGTGCCATCAGTGAGTCGACAGGGACGTACACCATATATTTT
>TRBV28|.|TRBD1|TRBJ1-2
CASSVIGGNYGYTF
TGTGCCAGCAGTGTCATAGGGGGCAACTATGGCTACACCTTC
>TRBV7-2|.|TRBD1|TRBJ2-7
CASSSTGGAYEQYF
TGTGCCAGCAGCTCGACAGGGGGAGCGTACGAGCAGTACTTC
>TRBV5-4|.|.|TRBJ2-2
CATSPGVPGELFF
TGTGCCACCTCCCCGGGAGTTCCCGGGGAGCTGTTTTTT
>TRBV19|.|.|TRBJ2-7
CASSLSAAYEQYF
TGTGCCAGTAGCCTCTCAGCGGCCTACGAGCAGTACTTC
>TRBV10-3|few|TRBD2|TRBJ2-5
CAIRGGEETQYF
TGTGCCATCAGGGGAGGGGAAGAGACCCAGTACTTC
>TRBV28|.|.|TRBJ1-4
CASRHLVATNEKLFF
TGTGCCAGCAGACACCTAGTTGCAACTAATGAAAAACTGTTTTTT
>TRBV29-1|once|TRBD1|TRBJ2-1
CSVGGTEKNEQFF
TGCAGCGTTGGTGGGACAGAAAAGAATGAGCAGTTCTTC
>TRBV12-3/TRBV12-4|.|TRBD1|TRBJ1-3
CARHRSTGQGYF
TGTGCCAGACATCGATCAACGGGACAGGGTTATTTT
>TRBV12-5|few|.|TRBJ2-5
CASLGVQETQYF
TGTGCTAGTCTAGGGGTACAAGAGACCCAGTACTTC
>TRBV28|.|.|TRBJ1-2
CASSLMSARGYTF
TGTGCCAGCAGTTTAATGTCAGCCAGGGGCTACACCTTC
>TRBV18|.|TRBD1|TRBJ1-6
CASSVSQGFGSPLHF
TGTGCCAGCTCAGTATCACAGGGGTTTGGTTCACCCCTCCACTTT
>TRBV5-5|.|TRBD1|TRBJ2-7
CASSTGDRGAQRGEQYF
TGTGCCAGCAGCACCGGTGACAGGGGGGCACAAAGAGGCGAGCAGTACTTC
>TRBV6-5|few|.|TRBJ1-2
CASSHQGNYGYTF
TGTGCCAGCAGTCACCAGGGGAACTATGGCTACACCTTC
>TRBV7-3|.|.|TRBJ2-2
CASSFHGLPNTGELFF
TGTGCCAGCAGCTTCCACGGGTTACCCAACACCGGGGAGCTGTTTTTT
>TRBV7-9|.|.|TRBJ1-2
CASSFVGGYTF
TGTGCCAGCAGCTTTGTGGGCGGCTACACCTTC
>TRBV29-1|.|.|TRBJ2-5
CSVEGRGETQYF
TGCAGCGTTGAAGGCAGGGGCGAGACCCAGTACTTC
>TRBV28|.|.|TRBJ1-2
CASSGPDSGYTF
TGTGCCAGCAGTGGGCCGGACAGTGGCTACACCTTC
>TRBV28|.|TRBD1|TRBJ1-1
CASRLSSPGGEAFF
TGTGCCAGCAGACTATCATCCCCAGGGGGTGAAGCTTTCTTT
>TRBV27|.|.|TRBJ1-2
CASSFRGSRNGYTF
TGTGCCAGCAGTTTTCGAGGGTCTAGAAATGGCTACACCTTC
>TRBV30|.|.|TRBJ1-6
CAWSGTAYNSPLHF
TGTGCCTGGAGTGGGACAGCTTATAATTCACCCCTCCACTTT
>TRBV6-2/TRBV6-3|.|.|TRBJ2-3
CASSYAVISTDTQYF
TGTGCCAGCAGTTACGCGGTTATTAGCACAGATACGCAGTATTTT
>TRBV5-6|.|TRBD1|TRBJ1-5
CASSFGQATDQPQHF
TGTGCCAGCAGCTTCGGACAGGCTACCGATCAGCCCCAGCATTTT
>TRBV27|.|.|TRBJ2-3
CASRTRGLSTDTQYF
TGTGCCAGCAGAACCAGGGGATTGAGTACAGATACGCAGTATTTT
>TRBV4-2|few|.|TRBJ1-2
CASSQDGAGVYGYTF
TGTGCCAGCAGCCAAGATGGGGCAGGTGTCTATGGCTACACCTTC
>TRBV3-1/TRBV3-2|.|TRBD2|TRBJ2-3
CASSQGGSGIGDTQYF
TGTGCCAGCAGCCAAGGCGGTAGCGGGATCGGAGATACGCAGTATTTT
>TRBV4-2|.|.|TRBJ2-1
CASSQEGLGQGHNEQFF
TGTGCCAGCAGCCAAGAAGGTTTAGGGCAGGGGCACAATGAGCAGTTCTTC
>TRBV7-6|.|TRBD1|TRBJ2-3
CASSSIVRTGTTDTQYF
TGTGCCAGCAGCTCGATAGTTAGGACAGGGACCACAGATACGCAGTATTTT
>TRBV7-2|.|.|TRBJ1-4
CASSPTPFQDTEKLFF
TGTGCCAGCAGCCCAACCCCCTTTCAGGACACGGAAAAACTGTTTTTT
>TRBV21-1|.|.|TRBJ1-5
CASSRTITGTKRSNQPQHF
TGTGCCAGCAGCCGAACCATAACCGGGACAAAAAGAAGCAATCAGCCCCAGCATTTT
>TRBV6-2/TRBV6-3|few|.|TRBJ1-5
CASSPGWQPQHF
TGTGCCAGCAGTCCCGGGTGGCAGCCCCAGCATTTT
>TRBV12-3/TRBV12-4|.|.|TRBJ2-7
CASSTREGHEQYF
TGTGCCAGCAGTACGAGAGAGGGCCACGAGCAGTACTTC
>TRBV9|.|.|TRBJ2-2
CASSVARYGAANTGELFF
TGTGCCAGCAGCGTAGCTCGGTATGGGGCGGCGAACACCGGGGAGCTGTTTTTT
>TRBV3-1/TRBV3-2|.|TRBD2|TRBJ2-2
CASSHSGGAGTGELFF
TGTGCCAGCAGCCACAGCGGGGGGGCTGGCACCGGGGAGCTGTTTTTT
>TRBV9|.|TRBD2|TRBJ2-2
CASSRKSRLADTGELFF
TGTGCCAGCAGCCGGAAAAGCCGGCTAGCGGACACCGGGGAGCTGTTTTTT
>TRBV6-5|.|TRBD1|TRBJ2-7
CASSYSVDRAYEQYF
TGTGCCAGCAGTTACTCAGTGGACAGGGCCTACGAGCAGTACTTC